The next 3 T cell receptor beta chains were all read from a single sample in a study of regulatory T cells in long-lasting Graves disease. With iRepertoire HTBI primers and Arm-PCR of CDR3 regions, TCR beta libraries were built. TCRdb called the multiplex PCR reads again in MiXCR, with one record for every CDR3 protein. The repertoire has fewer than 500,000 distinct CDR3 sequences, under 20% of them found once; the top ten carry 10% to 15%. Time point of the sample: newly diagnosed GD, antithyroid drugs for less than 3 months. RNA isolated from PBMCs was used to make the TCR library. These records were also assigned to another study, of T cells in Graves' hyperthyroidism and ophthalmopathy.

Sequencing used peripheral blood mononuclear cells (PBMCs), obtained at new diagnosis, from a patient treated with antithyroid drugs. These receptors originate from a man in his forties with Graves disease.

The chain joins TRBV6-2 or TRBV6-3 to TRBJ2-2, with no clear D. Germline CDR1 is MNHEY and CDR2 is SVGEGT. Trimming shortened V by 5 bases and J by 4 bases, and 17 bases separated the two germline ends. The CDR3 is 16 amino acids. The CDR3 coding sequence is TGTGCCAGCAGTGAAGAGTCCTGGCTGCTCACCGGGGAGCTGTTTTTT. It specifies CASSEESWLLTGELFF.

This clonotype came up many times. The chain employs TRBV28 and TRBJ2-5, with TRBD2 matching 8 bases. Trimming cost V 2 bases and J 1 base; bases outside gene matches: 6. The germline CDR1 and CDR2 sequences are MDHEN and SYDVKM. The CDR3 consists of 16 residues. CDR3 sequence reads: CASSLKPSGPQETQYF. As DNA, the CDR3 is TGTGCCAGCAGTTTAAAGCCTAGCGGGCCCCAAGAGACCCAGTACTTC.

This clonotype was observed many times. CDR3 sequence reads: CSAFRTMGEKLFF. CDR3 nucleotide sequence: TGCAGTGCCTTCCGGACAATGGGTGAAAAACTGTTTTTT. The genes are TRBV20-1 and TRBJ1-4; maybe TRBD1 (5 bases). The CDR3 extends over 13 amino acids. Germline CDR1 is DFQATT and CDR2 is SNEGSKA (reference sequence). V was trimmed by 6 bases and J by 7 bases, leaving 15 bases between them.